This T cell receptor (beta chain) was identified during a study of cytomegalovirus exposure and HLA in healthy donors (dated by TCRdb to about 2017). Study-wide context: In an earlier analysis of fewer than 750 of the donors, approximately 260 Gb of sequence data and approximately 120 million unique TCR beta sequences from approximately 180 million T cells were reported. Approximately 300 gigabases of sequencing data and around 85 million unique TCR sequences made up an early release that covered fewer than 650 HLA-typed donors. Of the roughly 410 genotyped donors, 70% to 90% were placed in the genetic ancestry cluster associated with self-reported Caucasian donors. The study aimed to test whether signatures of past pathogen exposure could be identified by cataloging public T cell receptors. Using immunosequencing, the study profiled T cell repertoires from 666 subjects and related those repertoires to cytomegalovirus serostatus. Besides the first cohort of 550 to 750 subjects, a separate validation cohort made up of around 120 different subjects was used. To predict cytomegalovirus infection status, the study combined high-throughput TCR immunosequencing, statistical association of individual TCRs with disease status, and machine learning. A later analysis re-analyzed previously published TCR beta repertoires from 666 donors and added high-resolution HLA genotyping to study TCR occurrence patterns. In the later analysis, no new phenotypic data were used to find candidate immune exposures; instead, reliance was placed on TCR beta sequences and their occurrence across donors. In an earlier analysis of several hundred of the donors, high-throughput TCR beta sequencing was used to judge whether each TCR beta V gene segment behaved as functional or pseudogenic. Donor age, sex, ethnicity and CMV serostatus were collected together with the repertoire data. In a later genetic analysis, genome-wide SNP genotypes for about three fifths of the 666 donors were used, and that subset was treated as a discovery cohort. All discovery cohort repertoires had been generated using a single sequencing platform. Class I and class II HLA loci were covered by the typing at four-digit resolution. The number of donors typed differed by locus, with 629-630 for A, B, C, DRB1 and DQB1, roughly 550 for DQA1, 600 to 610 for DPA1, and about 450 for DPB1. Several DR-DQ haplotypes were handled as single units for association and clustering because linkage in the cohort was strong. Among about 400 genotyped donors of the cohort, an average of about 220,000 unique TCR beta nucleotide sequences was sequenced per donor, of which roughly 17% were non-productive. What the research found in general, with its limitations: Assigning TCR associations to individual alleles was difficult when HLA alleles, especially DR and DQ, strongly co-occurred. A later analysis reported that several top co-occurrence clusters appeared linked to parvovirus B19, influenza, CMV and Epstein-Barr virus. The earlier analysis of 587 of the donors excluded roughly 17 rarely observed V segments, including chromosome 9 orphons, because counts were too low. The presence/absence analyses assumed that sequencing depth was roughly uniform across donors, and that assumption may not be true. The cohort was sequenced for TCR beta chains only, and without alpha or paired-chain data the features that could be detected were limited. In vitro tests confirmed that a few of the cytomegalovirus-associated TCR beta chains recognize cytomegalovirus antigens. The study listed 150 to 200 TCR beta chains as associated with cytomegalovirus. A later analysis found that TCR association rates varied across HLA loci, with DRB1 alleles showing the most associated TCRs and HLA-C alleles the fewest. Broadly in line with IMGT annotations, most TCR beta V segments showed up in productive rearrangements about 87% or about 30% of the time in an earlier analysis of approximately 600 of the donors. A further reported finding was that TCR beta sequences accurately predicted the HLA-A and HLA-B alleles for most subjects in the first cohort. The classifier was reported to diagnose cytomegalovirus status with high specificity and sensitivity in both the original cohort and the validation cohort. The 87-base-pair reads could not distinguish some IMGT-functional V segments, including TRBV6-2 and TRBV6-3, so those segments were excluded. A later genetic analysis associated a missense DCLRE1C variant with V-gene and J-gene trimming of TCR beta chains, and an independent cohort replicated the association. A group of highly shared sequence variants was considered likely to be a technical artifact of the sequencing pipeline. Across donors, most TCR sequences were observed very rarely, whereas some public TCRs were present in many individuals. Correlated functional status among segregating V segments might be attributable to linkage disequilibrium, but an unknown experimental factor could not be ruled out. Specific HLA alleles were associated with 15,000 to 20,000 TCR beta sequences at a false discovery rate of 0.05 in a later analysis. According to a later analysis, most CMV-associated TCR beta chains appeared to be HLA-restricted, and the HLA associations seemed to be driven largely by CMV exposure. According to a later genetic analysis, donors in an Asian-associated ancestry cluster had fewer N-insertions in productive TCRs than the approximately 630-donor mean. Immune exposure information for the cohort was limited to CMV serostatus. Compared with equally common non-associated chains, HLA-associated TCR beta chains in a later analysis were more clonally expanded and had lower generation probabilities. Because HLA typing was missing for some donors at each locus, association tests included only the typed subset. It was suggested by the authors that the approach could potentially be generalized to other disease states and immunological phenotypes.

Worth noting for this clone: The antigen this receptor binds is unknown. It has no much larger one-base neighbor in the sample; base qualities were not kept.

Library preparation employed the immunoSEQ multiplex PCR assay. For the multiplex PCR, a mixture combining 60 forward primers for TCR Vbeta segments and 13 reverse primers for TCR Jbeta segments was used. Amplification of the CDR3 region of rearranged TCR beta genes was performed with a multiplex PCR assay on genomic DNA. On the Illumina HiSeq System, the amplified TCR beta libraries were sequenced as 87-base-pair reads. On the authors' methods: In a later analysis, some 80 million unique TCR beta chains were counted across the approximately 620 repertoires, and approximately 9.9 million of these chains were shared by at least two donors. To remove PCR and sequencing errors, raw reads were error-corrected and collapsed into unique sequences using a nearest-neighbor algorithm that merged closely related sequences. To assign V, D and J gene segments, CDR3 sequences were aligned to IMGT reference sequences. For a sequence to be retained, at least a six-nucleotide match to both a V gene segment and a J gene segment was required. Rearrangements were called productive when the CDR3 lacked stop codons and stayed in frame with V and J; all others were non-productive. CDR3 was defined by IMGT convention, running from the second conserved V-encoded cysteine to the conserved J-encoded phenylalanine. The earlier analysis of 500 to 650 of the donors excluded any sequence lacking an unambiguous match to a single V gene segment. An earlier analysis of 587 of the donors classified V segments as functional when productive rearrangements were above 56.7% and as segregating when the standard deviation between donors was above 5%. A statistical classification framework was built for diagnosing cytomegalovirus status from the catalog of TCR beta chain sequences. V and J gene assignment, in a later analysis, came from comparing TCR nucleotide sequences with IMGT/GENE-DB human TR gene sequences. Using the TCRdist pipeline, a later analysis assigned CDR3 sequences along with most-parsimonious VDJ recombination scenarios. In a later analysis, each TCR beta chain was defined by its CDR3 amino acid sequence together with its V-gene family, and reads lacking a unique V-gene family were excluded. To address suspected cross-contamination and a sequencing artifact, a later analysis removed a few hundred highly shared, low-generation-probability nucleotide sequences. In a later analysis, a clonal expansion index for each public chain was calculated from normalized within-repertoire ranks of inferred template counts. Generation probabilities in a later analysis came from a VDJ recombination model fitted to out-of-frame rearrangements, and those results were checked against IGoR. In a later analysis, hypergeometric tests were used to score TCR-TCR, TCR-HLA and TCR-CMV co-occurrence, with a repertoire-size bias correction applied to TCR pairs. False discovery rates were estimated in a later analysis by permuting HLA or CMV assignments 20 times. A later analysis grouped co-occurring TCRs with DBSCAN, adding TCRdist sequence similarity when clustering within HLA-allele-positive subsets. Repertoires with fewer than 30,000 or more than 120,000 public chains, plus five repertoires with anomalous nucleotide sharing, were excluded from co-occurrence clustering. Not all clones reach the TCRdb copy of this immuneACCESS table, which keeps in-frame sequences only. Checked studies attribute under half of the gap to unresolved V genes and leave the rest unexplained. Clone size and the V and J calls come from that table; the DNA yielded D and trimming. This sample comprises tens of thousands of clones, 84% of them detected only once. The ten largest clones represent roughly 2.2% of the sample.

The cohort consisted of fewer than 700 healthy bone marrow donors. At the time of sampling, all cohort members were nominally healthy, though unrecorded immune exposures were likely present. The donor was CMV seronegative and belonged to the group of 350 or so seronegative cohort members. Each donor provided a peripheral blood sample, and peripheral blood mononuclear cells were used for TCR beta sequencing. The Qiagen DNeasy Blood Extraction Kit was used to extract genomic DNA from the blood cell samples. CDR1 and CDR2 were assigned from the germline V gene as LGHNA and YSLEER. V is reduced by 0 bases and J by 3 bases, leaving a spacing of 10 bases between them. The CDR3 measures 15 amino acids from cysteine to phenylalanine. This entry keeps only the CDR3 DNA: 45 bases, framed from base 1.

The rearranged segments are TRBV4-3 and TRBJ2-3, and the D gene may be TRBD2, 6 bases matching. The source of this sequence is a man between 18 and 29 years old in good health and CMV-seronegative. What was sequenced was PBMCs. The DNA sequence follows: TGCGCCAGCAGCCAAGAGGGCGGGGCAACAGATACGCAGTATTTT. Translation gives CASSQEGGATDTQYF.